Shown below are 23 T cell receptor beta chains from a single sample sequenced in a study of T cells in Graves' hyperthyroidism and ophthalmopathy (dated by TCRdb to 2018 to 2020). The library was generated by multiplex PCR. For sequencing, an Illumina HiSeq 2000 was employed. The TCR beta CDR3 regions were amplified from the RNA transcripts. For the first round of RT-PCR on the TCR CDR3, the HTBI primer set was used together with the Qiagen OneStep RT-PCR kit. The public reads were quality trimmed at Q25 with fastp and then assembled into clones with MiXCR by TCRdb, keeping productive beta chains. Identical CDR3 proteins give one entry, which carries the most common genes and DNA. For this sample the table gives about 380,000 distinct CDR3 sequences, of which more than 11% were detected only once. In total, the top ten clones hold 8% to 13% of the sample. The sample taken for sequencing was blood. The source is an older woman with Graves' hyperthyroidism.

This clonotype occurred many times. The chain joins TRBV11-1 to TRBJ2-7; 9 bases are shared with TRBD1. V lost 1 base to trimming and J lost 5 bases; unmatched junction nucleotides: 9. The CDR3 sequence is 16 residues long. Germline values: CDR1 SGHAT, CDR2 FQDESV (reference sequence). As DNA, the CDR3 is TGTGCCAGCAGCTTAGTAGGACAGGGGTGGAACCACGAGCAGTACTTC. Its protein is CASSLVGQGWNHEQYF.

At least ten counts were recorded for this clonotype. This rearrangement joins TRBV20-1 to TRBJ2-3; D call uncertain. Trimming shortened V by 6 bases and J by 1 base, and 17 bases separated the two germline ends. CDR3 length: 15 amino acids. Germline CDR1 is DFQATT and CDR2 is SNEGSKA (reference sequence). The CDR3 DNA is TGCAGTGCCCAAGACACCCTTTGGGGCACAGATACGCAGTATTTT. It specifies CSAQDTLWGTDTQYF.

As regards this clonotype: This clone may be a read error of a much larger clone one base away. The rearrangement joins TRBV18 to TRBJ1-1; a weak D match, TRBD1 (5 bases). The germline gives CDR1 KGHSH, CDR2 LQKENI. The CDR3 is made up of 14 amino acids. The CDR3 bases are TGTGCCGGCTCAGCCGGGGGGGGGAACACTGAAGCTTTCTTT. Its protein is CAGSAGGGNTEAFF.

A note on this clonotype: Germline and junction disagree at one end, which may indicate a read error. The rearrangement uses TRBV27 and TRBJ1-5; possibly TRBD1 for D (6 bases). Per germline, CDR1 MNHEY and CDR2 SMNVEV (reference sequence). The length of the CDR3 is 14 residues. This chain's CDR3 is CAGSPGTPNQPQHF. CDR3 nucleotides: TGTGCCGGCAGTCCCGGGACACCAAATCAGCCCCAGCATTTT.

This clonotype was counted ten times or more. This sequence joins TRBV7-3 and TRBJ2-2; D is uncertain. The V end lost 2 bases, the J end lost 7 bases, and 8 bases lay between the germline ends. In germline, CDR1 is SGHTA, CDR2 FQGTGA. This CDR3 spans 13 amino acids. The chain's CDR3 is CASSLPSGGELFF. The CDR3, as DNA: TGTGCCAGCAGCTTACCCTCGGGCGGGGAGCTGTTTTTT.

This chain links TRBV7-9 with TRBJ2-2; D possibly corresponds to TRBD1 (5 bases). This CDR3 has 15 residues. With 1 base removed from V and 0 bases from J, the gap between germline ends came to 6 bases. CDR1 is SEHNR, CDR2 FQNEAQ, per germline (reference sequence). The CDR3 DNA reads as TGTGCCAGCAGCTTAGTGACAGCGAACACCGGGGAGCTGTTTTTT. Translation gives CASSLVTANTGELFF.

This clonotype has a count of ten or more. V usage is TRBV19 and J usage is TRBJ1-1; 7 nucleotides line up with TRBD1. This CDR3 is built from 14 residues. V lost 5 bases to trimming and J lost 3 bases; unmatched junction nucleotides: 6. CDR1 is LNHDA and CDR2 is SQIVND in the germline V gene (reference sequence). The CDR3 sequence: CASSRQGQDTEAFF. The CDR3 DNA follows: TGTGCCAGTAGTCGACAGGGCCAAGACACTGAAGCTTTCTTT. Looking up the rest from reference TRBV19 and TRBJ1-1 gives the full variable domain: DGGITQSPKYLFRKEGQNVTLSCEQNLNHDAMYWYRQDPGQGLRLIYYSQIVNDFQKGDIAEGYSVSREKKESFPLTVTSAQKNPTAFYLCASSRQGQDTEAFFGQGTRLTVV.

This clonotype was recorded at least ten times. The chain is built from TRBV4-1 and TRBJ1-1, with D maybe TRBD1 (6 bases). The ends were cut back, 3 bases at V and 1 base at J, with 15 bases in the middle. Germline V gene sequence: CDR1 MGHRA, CDR2 YSYEKL. The CDR3 is made up of 16 amino acids. The CDR3 nucleotides are TGCGCCAGCAGCCACTTCTTCCGGGGGCCGAACACTGAAGCTTTCTTT. It translates to CASSHFFRGPNTEAFF.

This clonotype has just a few counts. The V gene is TRBV18, the J gene TRBJ1-5; 7 bases map to TRBD1. Trimming took 6 bases from V and 6 from J; bases not matched to a gene: 11. CDR1 and CDR2 from the germline V gene are KGHSH and LQKENI. The CDR3 extends over 15 amino acids. As DNA, the CDR3 is TGTGCCAGCTCCCAGATGACAGGGAATCCTCAGCCCCAGCATTTT. It specifies CASSQMTGNPQPQHF.

The chain couples TRBV5-4 to TRBJ2-7; D may be TRBD2 (6 bases). V dropped 2 bases and J dropped 5 bases, with 14 bases sitting between them. The CDR3 length is 14 residues. CDR1 SGHNT and CDR2 YYREEE come from the germline V gene (reference sequence). CDR3 residues: CASSFGGVSDEQYF. CDR3 DNA sequence: TGTGCCAGCAGCTTTGGCGGGGTCTCGGACGAGCAGTACTTC.

This clonotype was detected many times. Here the CDR3 DNA reads TGCGCCAGCAGCTACCTGGGCGCGGGAGTGACCGGGGAGCTGTTTTTT. Translation gives CASSYLGAGVTGELFF. The V and J genes are TRBV5-1 and TRBJ2-2, with 7 bases fitting TRBD2. This CDR3 is built from 16 residues. J was trimmed by 5 bases and V by 3 bases; bases with no gene match: 10. Germline V gives CDR1 SGHRS, CDR2 YFSETQ.

This clonotype was observed many times. The chain has TRBV7-2 and TRBJ2-7; the match to TRBD2 covers 11 bases. The CDR3 is 16 residues long. From germline, CDR1 is SGHTA and CDR2 FQGNSA. The V gene end was trimmed by 4 bases and the J gene end by 3 bases; junction bases not matched to a gene: 8. The CDR3 spells CASSSFSTSGNYEQYF. For the CDR3, the DNA is TGTGCCAGCAGCTCCTTCTCGACTAGCGGGAACTACGAGCAGTACTTC.

This chain links TRBV11-2 with TRBJ2-7; D gene unclear. Looked up from germline, CDR1 is SGHAT and CDR2 is FQNNGV. Trimming removed 1 base from V and 0 bases from J, with 7 bases in between. This CDR3 comprises 14 residues. The CDR3 DNA reads TGTGCCAGCAGCTTAGGCAGTAACTCCTACGAGCAGTACTTC. Translated, it gives CASSLGSNSYEQYF.

The rearrangement uses TRBV19 and TRBJ2-1, with D possibly TRBD1 on 7 matching bases. The CDR3 spans 15 residues. Germline V CDR1 and CDR2: LNHDA, SQIVND (reference sequence). Trimming removed 5 bases from V and 7 bases from J, with 18 bases in between. CDR3 protein: CASSLTSSGGNEQFF. CDR3 nucleotides: TGTGCCAGTAGTCTTACTAGTTCAGGGGGGAATGAGCAGTTCTTC.

In this sample, this clonotype turned up many times. The rearrangement links TRBV24-1 to TRBJ2-3, with 10 bases aligning to TRBD1. There are 17 residues in the CDR3. Unmatched junction bases numbered 6, after V lost 2 bases and J lost 2 bases. Looked up from germline, CDR1 is KGHDR and CDR2 is SFDVKD. The CDR3: CATSDWGQGITTDTQYF. The CDR3 nucleotides read TGTGCCACCAGTGATTGGGGACAGGGGATAACCACAGATACGCAGTATTTT.

Ten or more counts support this clonotype. This rearrangement joins TRBV6-1 to TRBJ2-7; D possibly corresponds to TRBD2 (6 bases). The CDR3 is made up of 15 amino acids. CDR1 and CDR2 from the germline V gene are MNHNS and SASEGT. V was cut by 7 bases and J by 2 bases, with 18 bases left in between. CDR3 sequence reads: CASTSDGGRAYEQYF. CDR3 nucleotides: TGTGCCAGCACCTCTGACGGGGGTAGGGCCTACGAGCAGTACTTC.

This clonotype was counted only a few times. A read error is possible here, since a much larger clone lies one base away. The J gene is TRBJ1-2, the V gene TRBV28; perhaps TRBD1 as D (6 bases). The CDR3 length is 18 residues. The germline gives CDR1 MDHEN, CDR2 SYDVKM. Trimming pared 6 bases from V and 3 bases from J, leaving 26 bases between. CDR3 nucleotide sequence: TGTGCCAGCAGCACAGGGACTGGGGAAGGGGTACGGGACTATGGCTACACCTTC. Protein sequence: CASSTGTGEGVRDYGYTF.

This clonotype came up many times. The gene calls are TRBV2 and TRBJ2-3, with 10 bases aligning to TRBD1. Germline V gives CDR1 SNHLY, CDR2 FYNNEI. This CDR3 contains 15 residues. J was trimmed by 0 bases and V by 6 bases; bases with no gene match: 3. The CDR3 region has the DNA TGTGCCAGCAGGGACAGGGGGAGGAGCACAGATACGCAGTATTTT. Its protein product is CASRDRGRSTDTQYF.

This clonotype has a single count. The V call is TRBV3-1, the J call TRBJ1-1; tentatively, D is TRBD1 (6 bases). The CDR3 has 17 amino acids. Trimming took off 0 bases at V and 4 bases at J, with 18 bases between the two ends. Germline lookup yields CDR1 LGHDT and CDR2 YNNKEL (reference sequence). CDR3 bases: TGTGCCAGCAGCCAAGATTCGCGGGGGCAAGAGAGCACTGAAGCTTTCTTT. Encoded protein: CASSQDSRGQESTEAFF.

In this sample, this clonotype turned up many times. The V gene is TRBV11-2, the J gene TRBJ2-3, with D tentatively TRBD1 (6 bases). V shed 4 bases and J shed 1 base, with 12 bases lying between them. Germline-derived CDR1 and CDR2 are SGHAT and FQNNGV. This CDR3 comprises 15 residues. CDR3: CASSSQGLRTDTQYF. The CDR3, as DNA: TGTGCCAGCAGCTCGCAGGGGCTACGCACAGATACGCAGTATTTT.

Only a few counts were recorded for this clonotype. The V call is TRBV6-6, the J call TRBJ2-7, with TRBD1 matching over 8 bases. The trim removed 0 bases at V and 5 bases at J, leaving 3 bases unmatched. The CDR3 runs 14 residues. Germline V CDR1 and CDR2: MNHNY, SVGAGI (reference sequence). CDR3 sequence: CASSYSRTGNEQYF. CDR3 DNA: TGTGCCAGCAGTTACTCCCGGACAGGGAACGAGCAGTACTTC.

The chain has TRBV6-1 and TRBJ2-7; TRBD1 agrees at 9 bases. Germline loops: CDR1 MNHNS, CDR2 SASEGT. J gave up 3 bases and V 6 bases, and 6 bases lay outside the gene matches. This CDR3 comprises 14 residues. Here the CDR3 reads CASSWGTGNYEQYF. In nucleotides, the CDR3 is TGTGCCAGCAGCTGGGGGACAGGGAACTACGAGCAGTACTTC.

This chain joins TRBV25-1 and TRBJ1-4; the match to TRBD1 covers 9 bases. CDR1 is MGHDK and CDR2 is SYGVNS in the germline V gene. The CDR3 runs 15 residues. After removal of 4 bases from V and 4 bases from J, the junction contained 4 bases not matched to a gene. CDR3 DNA sequence: TGTGCCAGCAGTGGCGACAGGGGGTTTAATGAAAAACTGTTTTTT. The encoded protein is CASSGDRGFNEKLFF.